The sequence of this TCR beta chain was determined in a study of blood T cell repertoires in COVID-19. As for the study in general: Samples of COVID-19 (acute and convalescent) were obtained from the United States, Italy and Spain. T cells, B-cell-depleted T cells, or PBMCs provided the cDNA or gDNA that served as material.

The cohort comprised adults aged 18 to 89 years residing in about two dozen US areas. This CDR3 is built from 18 residues. Unmatched junction bases numbered 16, after V lost 6 bases and J lost 4 bases. Germline CDR1 and CDR2: MNHEY and SMNVEV (reference sequence). This table comes from immunoSEQ multiplex PCR, and its TCRdb copy is limited to in-frame clones, with some not included. The profile shows 150,000 or so clones, roughly 90% of them singletons. The receptor comes from a woman in her fifties or sixties who had recovered from COVID-19. Sequenced sample: PBMCs or T cells enriched from blood (not recorded which). The V and J genes are TRBV27 and TRBJ1-2; TRBD1 aligns across 11 bases. The CDR3 spells CASSPALDRGRFSYGYTF. The DNA for the CDR3 is TGTGCCAGCAGCCCCGCCTTGGACAGGGGGCGGTTCTCCTATGGCTACACCTTC.